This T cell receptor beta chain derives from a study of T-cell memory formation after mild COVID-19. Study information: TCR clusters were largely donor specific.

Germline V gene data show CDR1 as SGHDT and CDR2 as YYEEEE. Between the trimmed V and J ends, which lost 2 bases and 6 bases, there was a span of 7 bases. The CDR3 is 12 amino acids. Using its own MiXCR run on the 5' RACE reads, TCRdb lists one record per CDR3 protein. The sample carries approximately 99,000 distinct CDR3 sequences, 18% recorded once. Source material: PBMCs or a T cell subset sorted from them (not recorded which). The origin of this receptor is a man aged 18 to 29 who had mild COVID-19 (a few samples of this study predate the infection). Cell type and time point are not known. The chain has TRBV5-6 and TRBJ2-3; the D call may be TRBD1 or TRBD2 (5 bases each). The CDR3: CASSFWGDTQYF. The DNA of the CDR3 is TGTGCCAGCAGCTTCTGGGGGGATACGCAGTATTTT. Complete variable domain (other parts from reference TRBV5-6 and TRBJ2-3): DAGVTQSPTHLIKTRGQQVTLRCSPKSGHDTVSWYQQALGQGPQFIFQYYEEEERQRGNFPDRFSGHQFPNYSSELNVNALLLGDSALYLCASSFWGDTQYFGPGTRLTVL.